The 14 T cell receptor beta chains below come from one sample, sequenced in a study of response to subunit inactivated influenza vaccine. Using its own MiXCR run on the RT-PCR reads, TCRdb lists one record per CDR3 protein. The sample includes more than 500,000 distinct CDR3 sequences, approximately 10% of them seen just once. The sample was also linked to a second study, of T cells expressing NK-cell markers. That investigation notes: TCR beta libraries carry UMIs added by 5'RACE template switching.

Sequenced here: PBMCs from blood, sampled on the day of vaccination. All receptors come from a man aged 45-65 years who received an inactivated influenza vaccine.

V usage is TRBV6-2 or TRBV6-3 and J usage is TRBJ1-4; tentative D call: TRBD1 (5 bases). In germline, CDR1 is MNHEY, CDR2 SVGEGT. The V end was cut by 7 bases, the J end by 8 bases, with 14 bases between. The CDR3 has 13 amino acids. The CDR3 reads CASKRDVPEKLFF. CDR3 nucleotide sequence: TGTGCCAGCAAAAGGGACGTACCAGAAAAACTGTTTTTT.

This clonotype was seen a few times. This chain uses TRBV10-3 with TRBJ2-5; TRBD2 matches at 10 bases. The CDR3 has 14 residues. Germline V gene lookup returns CDR1 ENHRY and CDR2 SYGVKD. Trimming cost V 6 bases and J 4 bases; bases outside gene matches: 5. CDR3 sequence reads: CAISLAGVGETQYF. The CDR3 DNA is TGTGCCATCAGCCTAGCGGGAGTAGGAGAGACCCAGTACTTC.

This clonotype showed up many times. V usage is TRBV29-1 and J usage is TRBJ2-1; 10 bases are shared with TRBD1. The CDR3 sequence is 15 residues long. Trimming removed 6 bases from V and 0 bases from J; junction bases left unmatched: 5. The V gene's germline CDR1 is SQVTM and CDR2 ANQGSEA. The CDR3 spells CSVSGTGVSYNEQFF. The DNA of the CDR3 is TGCAGCGTCTCCGGGACAGGGGTCTCCTACAATGAGCAGTTCTTC.

The chain links TRBV27 to TRBJ1-2; D uncertain. Germline V gives CDR1 MNHEY, CDR2 SMNVEV (reference sequence). This CDR3 has 15 residues. Trimming shortened V by 2 bases and J by 0 bases, and 10 bases separated the two germline ends. CDR3 sequence: CASSLIGEPNYGYTF. The CDR3 DNA sequence: TGTGCCAGCAGTTTAATAGGAGAACCTAACTATGGCTACACCTTC.

This clonotype was recorded a few times. Mismatch with germline at one junction end may stem from a read error. This rearrangement joins TRBV6-2 or TRBV6-3 to TRBJ2-1; weak D call: TRBD2 (5 bases). CDR1 and CDR2 from the germline V gene are MNHEY and SVGEGT. The CDR3 runs 11 residues. In DNA, the CDR3 is TGTGCCAGCAGTTATAAACAAGAGCGGCTCTTC. It specifies CASSYKQERLF.

The chain uses TRBV29-1 and TRBJ1-1, with TRBD1 matching over 9 bases. V gave up 0 bases and J gave up 7 bases; unmatched junction bases: 12. Germline values: CDR1 SQVTM, CDR2 ANQGSEA. The CDR3 consists of 16 residues. This CDR3 reads CSVEDLGRQGDNEAFF. The CDR3, as DNA: TGCAGCGTTGAAGATCTTGGAAGACAGGGGGACAATGAAGCTTTCTTT.

The rearrangement uses TRBV12-3 or TRBV12-4 and TRBJ1-5, with TRBD1 identical over 8 bases. V lost 6 bases to trimming and J lost 4 bases; unmatched junction nucleotides: 5. The CDR3 is 14 residues long. DNA for the CDR3: TGTGCCAGCAGACGGACAGGGATTAATCAGCCCCAGCATTTT. Encoded protein: CASRRTGINQPQHF.

The gene calls are TRBV7-2 and TRBJ2-1; 9 bases fit TRBD2. The CDR3 has 17 amino acids. Germline loops: CDR1 SGHTA, CDR2 FQGNSA. J lost 7 bases, V lost 5 bases, and 15 bases had no gene match. The CDR3 DNA reads as TGTGCCAGCAGCAACTGGGGGTCCTCTAGCGGGATAAATGAGCAGTTCTTC. Translated, it gives CASSNWGSSSGINEQFF. The entire variable domain, with the rest obtained from reference TRBV7-2 and TRBJ2-1, is as follows: GAGVSQSPSNKVTEKGKDVELRCDPISGHTALYWYRQSLGQGLEFLIYFQGNSAPDKSGLPSDRFSAERTGGSVSTLTIQRTQQEDSAVYLCASSNWGSSSGINEQFFGPGTRLTVL.

The rearrangement links TRBV19 to TRBJ2-5, with a tentative D call TRBD2 (5 bases). The CDR3 runs 12 residues. V dropped 3 bases and J dropped 9 bases, with 11 bases sitting between them. CDR1 is LNHDA, CDR2 SQIVND, per germline (reference sequence). The CDR3 DNA reads as TGTGCCAGTAGTATCCCGGGATTGGCCCAGTACTTC. Its translation: CASSIPGLAQYF.

In this sample, this clonotype turned up many times. The rearrangement links TRBV30 to TRBJ2-7, with TRBD2 identical over 7 bases. Trimming removed 2 bases from V and 0 bases from J; junction bases left unmatched: 1. Germline V gene lookup returns CDR1 GTSNPN and CDR2 SVGIG (reference sequence). The CDR3 sequence is 13 residues long. This chain's CDR3 is CAWSRDYSYEQYF. The DNA for the CDR3 is TGTGCCTGGAGTAGGGACTACTCCTACGAGCAGTACTTC.

This clonotype was observed a few times. The chain joins TRBV20-1 to TRBJ2-5; 7 bases agree with TRBD2. Germline-derived CDR1 and CDR2 are DFQATT and SNEGSKA (reference sequence). The CDR3 runs to 12 residues. The V gene end was trimmed by 2 bases and the J gene end by 5 bases; junction bases not matched to a gene: 2. This CDR3 reads CSARLAVETQYF. CDR3 nucleotides: TGCAGTGCTAGACTAGCGGTGGAGACCCAGTACTTC.

The chain couples TRBV20-1 to TRBJ1-1, with TRBD1 matching 11 bases. With V trimmed by 6 bases and J by 7 bases, 10 bases remained unmatched. Per the germline V gene, CDR1 is DFQATT and CDR2 is SNEGSKA (reference sequence). This CDR3 has 14 amino acids. CDR3 sequence: CSATPGTGGYEAFF. The CDR3 coding sequence is TGCAGTGCCACCCCCGGGACAGGGGGATATGAAGCTTTCTTT.

This clonotype was recorded a few times. The V call is TRBV24-1, the J call TRBJ2-2; maybe TRBD2 (5 bases). Germline V lookup: CDR1 KGHDR, CDR2 SFDVKD. Trimming took off 1 base at V and 5 bases at J, with 16 bases between the two ends. The CDR3 is 17 residues long. CDR3: CATSDFWSPGRTGELFF. The CDR3 coding sequence is TGTGCCACCAGTGATTTTTGGAGTCCGGGAAGGACCGGGGAGCTGTTTTTT.

The table lists this clonotype with many counts. This chain connects TRBV4-3 to TRBJ2-1; D gene ambiguous. This CDR3 has 16 amino acids. V lost 4 bases and J lost 1, with 14 bases in between. Germline V CDR1 and CDR2: LGHNA, YSLEER. CDR3 sequence: CASSPETTPSYNEQFF. CDR3 bases: TGCGCCAGCAGCCCGGAAACGACTCCGTCCTACAATGAGCAGTTCTTC.